A single T cell receptor beta chain is shown here with its context. Its antigen is unidentified. The sequencing template was cDNA reverse transcribed from extracted RNA. Only in-frame clones appear in the TCRdb table, and some are missing; sequencing was by immunoSEQ multiplex PCR. The sample consists of more than 95,000 clones, roughly two fifths of them appearing once. These data belong to a study of CD8+ T cells in alopecia areata. Regarding the study as a whole: Whereas mice showed it more clearly, TCR sharing across patients was murkier, possibly because of HLA. Sequencing of scalp samples also captures resident alphabeta T cells of normal skin.

Trimming pared 5 bases from V and 9 bases from J, leaving 13 bases between. Germline V lookup: CDR1 MDHEN, CDR2 SYDVKM. CDR3 size: 12 residues. The receptor comes from a human donor with alopecia areata. The sequencing input was CD4+ T cells sorted from blood. The V call is TRBV28, the J call TRBJ2-5; the D is unclear. The CDR3 sequence: CASSLNVQSQYF. In DNA, the CDR3 is TGTGCCAGCAGTCTAAACGTACAGTCCCAGTACTTC.